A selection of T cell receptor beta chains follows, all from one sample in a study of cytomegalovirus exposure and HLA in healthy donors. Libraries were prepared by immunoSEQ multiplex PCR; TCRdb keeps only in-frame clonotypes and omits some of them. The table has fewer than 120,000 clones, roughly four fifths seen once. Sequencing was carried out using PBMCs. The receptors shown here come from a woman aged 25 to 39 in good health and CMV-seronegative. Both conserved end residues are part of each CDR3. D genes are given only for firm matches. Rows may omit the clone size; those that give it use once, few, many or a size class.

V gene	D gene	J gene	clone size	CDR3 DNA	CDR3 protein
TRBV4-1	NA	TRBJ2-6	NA	TGCGCCAGCAGCCAACTCAGCTCTGGGGCCAACGTCCTGACTTTC	CASSQLSSGANVLTF
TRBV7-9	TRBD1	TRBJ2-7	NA	TGTGCCAGCAGCTTCGCGGACAGGGACTACGAGCAGTACTTC	CASSFADRDYEQYF
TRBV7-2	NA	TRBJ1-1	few	TGTGCCAGCAGCTTCCCGGGGGGCACTGAAGCTTTCTTT	CASSFPGGTEAFF
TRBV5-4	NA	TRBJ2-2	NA	TGTGCCAGCAGCTTGGCCTCTCCAGGGGTCTACACCGGGGAGCTGTTTTTT	CASSLASPGVYTGELFF
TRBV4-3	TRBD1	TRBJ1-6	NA	TGCGCCAGCAGCCAAGTTTCTTGGACAGGGAATAATTCACCCCTCCACTTT	CASSQVSWTGNNSPLHF
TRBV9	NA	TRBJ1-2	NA	TGTGCCAGCAGCCTCCTGGGAGGGCTTGGGGGCTACACCTTC	CASSLLGGLGGYTF
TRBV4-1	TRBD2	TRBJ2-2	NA	TGCGCCAGCAGCCCCTGGGGTAGCGGGAGGGCGAACACCGGGGAGCTGTTTTTT	CASSPWGSGRANTGELFF
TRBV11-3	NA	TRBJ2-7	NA	TGTGCCAGCAGCTCGGACTCGAGCTCCTACGAGCAGTACTTC	CASSSDSSSYEQYF
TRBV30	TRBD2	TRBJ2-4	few	TGTGCCTGGAGTGGGTGGGAGGGCAAAAACATTCAGTACTTC	CAWSGWEGKNIQYF
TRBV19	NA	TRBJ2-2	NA	TGTGCCAGTAGCCCCGGTGTAGTAACCGGGGAGCTGTTTTTT	CASSPGVVTGELFF
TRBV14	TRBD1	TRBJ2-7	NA	TGTGCCAGCAGCCCCCGGGACAGTTACTCCTACGAGCAGTACTTC	CASSPRDSYSYEQYF
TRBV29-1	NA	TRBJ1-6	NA	TGCAGCGTTGACGGTACAGGGATTTTTCCGTTGAGCTCCTATAATTCACCCCTCCACTTT	CSVDGTGIFPLSSYNSPLHF
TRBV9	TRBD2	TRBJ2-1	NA	TGTGCCAGCAGCGTAGGGTTTAGCGGGAGCTTAAATGAGCAGTTCTTC	CASSVGFSGSLNEQFF
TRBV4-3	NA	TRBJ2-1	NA	TGCGCCAGCAGCCAAGACGTGGAGCTGAGCTCCTACAATGAGCAGTTCTTC	CASSQDVELSSYNEQFF
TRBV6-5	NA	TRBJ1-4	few	TGTGCCAGCAGTTACTCAGGGGAACGCGGAAAACTGTTTTTT	CASSYSGERGKLFF
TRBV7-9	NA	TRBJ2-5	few	TGTGCCAGCAGCTTTCCTCCCGGGCGGGATCAAGAGACCCAGTACTTC	CASSFPPGRDQETQYF
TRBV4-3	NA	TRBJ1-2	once	TGCGCCAGCAGCCAAGCGACCGCTCGGGGGGAAGAATTCAATGGCTACACCTTC	CASSQATARGEEFNGYTF
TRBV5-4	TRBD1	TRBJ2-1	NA	TGTGCCAGCAGCTTGGAGGCCCTGGGACAGTCCTACAATGAGCAGTTCTTC	CASSLEALGQSYNEQFF
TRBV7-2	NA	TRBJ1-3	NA	TGTGCCAGCAGCTTTAGATTTCTTCAGGGTTCCTCTGGAAACACCATATATTTT	CASSFRFLQGSSGNTIYF